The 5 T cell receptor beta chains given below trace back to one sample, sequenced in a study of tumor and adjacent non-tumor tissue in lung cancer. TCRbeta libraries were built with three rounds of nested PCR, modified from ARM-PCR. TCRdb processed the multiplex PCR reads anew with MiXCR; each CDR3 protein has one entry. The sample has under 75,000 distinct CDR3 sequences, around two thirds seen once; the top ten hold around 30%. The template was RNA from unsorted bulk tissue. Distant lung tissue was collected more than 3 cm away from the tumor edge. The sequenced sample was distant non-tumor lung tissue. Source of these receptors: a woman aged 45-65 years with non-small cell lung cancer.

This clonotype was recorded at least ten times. CDR3 DNA: TGTGCCAGCAGCCGTACTAGCGGGATCAATGAGCAGTTCTTC. Encoded protein: CASSRTSGINEQFF. The rearrangement links TRBV14 to TRBJ2-1; TRBD2 matches at 10 bases. The germline CDR1 and CDR2 sequences are SGHDN and FVKESK. This CDR3 has 14 amino acids. The trim removed 4 bases at V and 6 bases at J, leaving 3 bases unmatched. Drawing the rest from reference TRBV14 and TRBJ2-1, the complete variable domain is EAGVTQFPSHSVIEKGQTVTLRCDPISGHDNLYWYRRVMGKEIKFLLHFVKESKQDESGMPNNRFLAERTGGTYSTLKVQPAELEDSGVYFCASSRTSGINEQFFGPGTRLTVL.

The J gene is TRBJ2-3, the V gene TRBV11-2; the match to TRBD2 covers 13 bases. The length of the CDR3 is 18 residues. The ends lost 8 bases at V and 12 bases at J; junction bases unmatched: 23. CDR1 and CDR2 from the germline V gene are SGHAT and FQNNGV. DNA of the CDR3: TGTGCCAGCGGTTCGGGTCGTTCGGGACTAGCGGGAAGGGTCGCCCAGTATTTT. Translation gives CASGSGRSGLAGRVAQYF.

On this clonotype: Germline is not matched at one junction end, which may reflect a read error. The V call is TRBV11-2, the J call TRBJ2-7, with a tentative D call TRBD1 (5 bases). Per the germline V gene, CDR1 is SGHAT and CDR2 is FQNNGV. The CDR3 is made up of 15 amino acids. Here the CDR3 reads CAIRMKTGSSYEEYF. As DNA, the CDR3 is TGTGCCATCAGGATGAAAACAGGAAGCTCCTACGAGGAGTACTTC.

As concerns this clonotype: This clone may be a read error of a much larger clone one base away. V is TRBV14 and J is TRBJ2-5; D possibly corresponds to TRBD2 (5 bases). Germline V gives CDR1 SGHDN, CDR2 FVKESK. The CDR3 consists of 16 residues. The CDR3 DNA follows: TGTGCCAGCAGCCAAGCGATGAAAAATAAGGAGGAGACCAAGTACTTC. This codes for CASSQAMKNKEETKYF.

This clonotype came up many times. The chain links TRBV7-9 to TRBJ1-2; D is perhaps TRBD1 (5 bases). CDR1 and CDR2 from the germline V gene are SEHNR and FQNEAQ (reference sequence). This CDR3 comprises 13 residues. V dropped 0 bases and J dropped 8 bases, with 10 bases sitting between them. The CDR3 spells CASSLAAGRGYTF. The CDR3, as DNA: TGTGCCAGCAGCTTAGCCGCAGGGAGAGGCTACACCTTC.